This T cell receptor (beta chain) was obtained from a study of tumor and adjacent non-tumor tissue in lung cancer. Findings and caveats of the study: Compared with tumor, normal lung showed significantly lower TCR diversity.

The CDR3 contains 16 residues. Germline loops: CDR1 SQVTM, CDR2 ANQGSEA. This sample's RNA came from whole unsorted tissue. The normal lung tissue was taken more than 3 cm from the tumor edge. Details on this clonotype: As yet, its antigen is unknown. At one boundary the junction diverges from the germline segment, which might be a read error.

TCRbeta libraries were built with three rounds of nested PCR, modified from ARM-PCR. TCRdb analysed the multiplex PCR reads with MiXCR anew, one entry per CDR3 protein. The table has approximately 120,000 distinct CDR3 sequences, roughly two thirds seen once. The sample consisted of distant non-tumor lung tissue. The chain links TRBV29-1 to TRBJ2-1; 13 bases align to TRBD2. The sequence came from a man aged 60 to 69 with non-small cell lung cancer. CDR3 protein: CSLEGPTSGRASEQFF. The CDR3 DNA is TGTAGCCTTGAAGGCCCCACTAGCGGGAGGGCCTCTGAGCAGTTCTTC.